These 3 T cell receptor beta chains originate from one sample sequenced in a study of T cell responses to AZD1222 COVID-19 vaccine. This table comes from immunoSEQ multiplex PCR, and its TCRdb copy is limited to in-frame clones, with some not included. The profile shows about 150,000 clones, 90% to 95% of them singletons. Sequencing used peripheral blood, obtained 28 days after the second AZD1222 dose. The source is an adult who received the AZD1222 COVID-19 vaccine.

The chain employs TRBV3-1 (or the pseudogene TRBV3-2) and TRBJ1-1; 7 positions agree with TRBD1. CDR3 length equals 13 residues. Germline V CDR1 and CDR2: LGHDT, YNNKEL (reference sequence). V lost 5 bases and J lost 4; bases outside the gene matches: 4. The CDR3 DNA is TGTGCCAGCAGCATGGGACAGAGCACTGAAGCTTTCTTT. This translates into CASSMGQSTEAFF.

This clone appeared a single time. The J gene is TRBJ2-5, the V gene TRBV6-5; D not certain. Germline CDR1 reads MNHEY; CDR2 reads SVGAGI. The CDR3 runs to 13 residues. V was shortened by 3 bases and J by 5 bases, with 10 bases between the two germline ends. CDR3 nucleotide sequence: TGTGCCAGCAGTTATGCCCTTCGGGAGACCCAGTACTTC. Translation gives CASSYALRETQYF.

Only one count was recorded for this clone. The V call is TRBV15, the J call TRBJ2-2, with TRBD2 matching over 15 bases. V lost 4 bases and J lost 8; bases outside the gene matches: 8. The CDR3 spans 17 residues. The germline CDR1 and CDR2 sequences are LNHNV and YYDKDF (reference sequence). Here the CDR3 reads CATSTAGTSGRRGELFF. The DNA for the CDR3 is TGTGCCACCAGCACAGCAGGGACTAGCGGGAGGAGAGGGGAGCTGTTTTTT.